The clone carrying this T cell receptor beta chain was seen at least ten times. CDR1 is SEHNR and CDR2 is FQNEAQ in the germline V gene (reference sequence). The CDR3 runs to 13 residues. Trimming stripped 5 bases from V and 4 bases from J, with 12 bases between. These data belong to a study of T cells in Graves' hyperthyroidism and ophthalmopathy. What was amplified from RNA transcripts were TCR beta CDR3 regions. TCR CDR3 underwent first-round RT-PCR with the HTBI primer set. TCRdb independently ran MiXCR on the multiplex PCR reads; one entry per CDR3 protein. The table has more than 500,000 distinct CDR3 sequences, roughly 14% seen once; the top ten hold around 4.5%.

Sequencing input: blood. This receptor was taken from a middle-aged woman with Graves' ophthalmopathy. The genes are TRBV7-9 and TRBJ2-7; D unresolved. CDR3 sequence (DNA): TGTGCCAGCAGCCCATCAGGAATTTACGAGCAGTACTTC. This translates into CASSPSGIYEQYF.